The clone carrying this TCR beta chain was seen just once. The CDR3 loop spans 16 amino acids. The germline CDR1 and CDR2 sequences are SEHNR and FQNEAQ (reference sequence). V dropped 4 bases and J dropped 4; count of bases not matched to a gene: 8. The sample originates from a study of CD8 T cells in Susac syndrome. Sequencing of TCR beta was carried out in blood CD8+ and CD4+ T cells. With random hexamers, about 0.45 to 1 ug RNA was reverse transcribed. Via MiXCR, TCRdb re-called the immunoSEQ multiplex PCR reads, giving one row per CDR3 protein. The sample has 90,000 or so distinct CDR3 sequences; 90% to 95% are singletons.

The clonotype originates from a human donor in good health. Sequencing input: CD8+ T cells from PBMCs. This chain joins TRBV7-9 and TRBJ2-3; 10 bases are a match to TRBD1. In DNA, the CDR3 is TGTGCCAGCAGCTCCAGGGGGGGACAGGGGCCAGATACGCAGTATTTT. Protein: CASSSRGGQGPDTQYF.